This TCR beta chain was profiled in a study of PD-1 blockade in classical Hodgkin lymphoma. Points on this clone: Its antigen is not known.

Findings of the study overall: Complete responders matched newly diagnosed patients in baseline diversity. Although disease activity or prior therapy may be involved, causes of the repertoire differences remain undefined. Only CD4+ TCR diversity, not CD8+, had risen significantly by C4D1.

Each patient relapsed following autologous stem cell transplantation, and prior brentuximab vedotin exposure differed. Starting with thawed PBMCs, CD4+ T cells were purified by magnetic negative selection. CDR3 length: 15 residues. Germline loops: CDR1 SEHNR, CDR2 FQNEAQ (reference sequence). V shed 2 bases and J shed 1 base, with 11 bases lying between them. The table came from immunoSEQ multiplex PCR; TCRdb's copy has only in-frame clones and leaves some out. The sample lists tens of thousands of clones, 65% to 90% occurring once. This receptor was obtained from a human donor with classical Hodgkin lymphoma. The sequencing here drew on CD4+ T cells from blood, taken at baseline. The rearrangement uses TRBV7-9 and TRBJ2-5; D perhaps matches TRBD2 (5 bases). CDR3 DNA: TGTGCCAGCAGCTTAAGCTCGGGATTCCAAGAGACCCAGTACTTC. Translating it yields CASSLSSGFQETQYF. Full variable domain (missing parts from reference TRBV7-9 and TRBJ2-5): DTGVSQNPRHKITKRGQNVTFRCDPISEHNRLYWYRQTLGQGPEFLTYFQNEAQLEKSRLLSDRFSAERPKGSFSTLEIQRTEQGDSAMYLCASSLSSGFQETQYFGPGTRLLVL.